This T cell receptor (beta chain) was obtained from a study of blood T cell repertoires in COVID-19. About the research overall: Sites across the United States, Italy and Spain contributed samples from acute and convalescent COVID-19. T cells, B-cell-depleted T cells, or PBMCs supplied cDNA or gDNA.

In the source study's methods: Amplification from reference gene primers served as the basis for estimated nucleated cell counts. Assay used: immunoSEQ multiplex PCR; TCRdb lists only in-frame clones, some missing. V and J calls and clone size are as listed in that table; D and trimming were resolved from the DNA. The profile shows 40,000 to 55,000 clones, about 89% of them singletons. The germline gives CDR1 KGHSH, CDR2 LQKENI. V was clipped by 5 bases and J by 2 bases, with 9 bases between them. This CDR3 has 13 amino acids. Input material: peripheral blood. The receptor's source is a man aged 70-80 years with active COVID-19. The chain joins TRBV18 to TRBJ1-1; possible D gene TRBD1, 5 bases. The CDR3 spells CASSATANTEAFF. In DNA, the CDR3 is TGTGCCAGCTCAGCGACAGCTAACACTGAAGCTTTCTTT.